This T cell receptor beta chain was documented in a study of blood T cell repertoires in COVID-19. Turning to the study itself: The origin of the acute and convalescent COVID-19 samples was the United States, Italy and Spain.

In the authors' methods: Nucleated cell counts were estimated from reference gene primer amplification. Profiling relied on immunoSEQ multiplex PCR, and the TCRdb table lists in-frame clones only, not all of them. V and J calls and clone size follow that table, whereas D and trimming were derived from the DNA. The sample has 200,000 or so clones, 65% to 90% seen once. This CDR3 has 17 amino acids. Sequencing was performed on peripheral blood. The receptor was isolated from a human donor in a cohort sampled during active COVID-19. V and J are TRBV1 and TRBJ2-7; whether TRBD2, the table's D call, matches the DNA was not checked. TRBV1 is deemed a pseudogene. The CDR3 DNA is TGCACCAGCAGCCAAGATCTACGGGAGGGCCGTTCCTACGAGCAGTACTTC. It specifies CTSSQDLREGRSYEQYF.